This T cell receptor (beta chain) was identified during a study of cytomegalovirus exposure and HLA in healthy donors. Concerning this clone: Its antigen is not known.

Use of 60 Vbeta and 13 Jbeta primers characterized the PCR. Repertoires were generated with immunoSEQ multiplex PCR, while TCRdb's copy carries only in-frame clones and drops some. The profile shows over 200,000 clones, 82% of them singletons. Study conclusions and caveats: DRB1 showed the most TCR associations and HLA-C the fewest in a later analysis, as rates varied by HLA locus. In most subjects, TCR beta sequences reportedly gave accurate predictions of HLA-A and HLA-B alleles. For most TCR beta V segments, an earlier analysis put the productive rate at about 87% or about 30% of the time.

Unrecorded immune exposure was likely among donors, who were nominally healthy when sampled. Germline V gene data show CDR1 as LNHDA and CDR2 as SQIVND (reference sequence). The V and J ends lost 4 bases and 2 bases respectively, with 13 bases between them. The CDR3 contains 15 residues. Sequencing input: PBMCs. The chain couples TRBV19 to TRBJ2-3; D might be TRBD2 (6 bases). The clonotype originates from a middle-aged woman in good health and CMV-seropositive. The CDR3 bases are TGTGCCAGTAGTAAGGAGGGGCAGGACACAGATACGCAGTATTTT. Translating gives CASSKEGQDTDTQYF.